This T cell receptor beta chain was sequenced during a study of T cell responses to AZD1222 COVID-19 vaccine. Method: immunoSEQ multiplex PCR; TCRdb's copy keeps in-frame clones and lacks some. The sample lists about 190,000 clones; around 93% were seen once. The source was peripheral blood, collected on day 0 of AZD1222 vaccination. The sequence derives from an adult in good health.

Here the CDR3 reads CASSPTSVYGYTF. The CDR3, as DNA: TGTGCCAGCAGCCCCACCTCAGTCTATGGCTACACCTTC. The rearrangement links TRBV28 to TRBJ1-2; D call uncertain. V dropped 6 bases and J dropped 4 bases, with 12 bases sitting between them. The CDR3 spans 13 residues. Germline V gene data show CDR1 as MDHEN and CDR2 as SYDVKM.